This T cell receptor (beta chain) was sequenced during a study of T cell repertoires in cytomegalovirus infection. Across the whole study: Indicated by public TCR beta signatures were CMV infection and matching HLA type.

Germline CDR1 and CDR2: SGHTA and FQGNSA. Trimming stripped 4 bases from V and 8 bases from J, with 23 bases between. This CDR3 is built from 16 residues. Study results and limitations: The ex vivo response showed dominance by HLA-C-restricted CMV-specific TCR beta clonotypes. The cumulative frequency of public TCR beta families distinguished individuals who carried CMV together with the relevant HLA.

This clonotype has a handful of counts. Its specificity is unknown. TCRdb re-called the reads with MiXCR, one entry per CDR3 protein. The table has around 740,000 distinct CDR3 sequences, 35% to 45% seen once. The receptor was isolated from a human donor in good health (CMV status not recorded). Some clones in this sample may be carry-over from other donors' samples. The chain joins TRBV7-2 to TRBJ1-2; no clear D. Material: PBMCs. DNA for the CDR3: TGTGCCAGCAGCTCTACGCCCCCCGGGAGGTCGGGGGGCTACACCTTC. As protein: CASSSTPPGRSGGYTF.